What follows is one TCR beta chain and its context. The authors prepared the TCRbeta library with unique molecular identifiers. Each CDR3 protein is one row after TCRdb ran MiXCR on the PCR reads. The sample includes roughly 350,000 distinct CDR3 sequences, about a tenth of them seen just once. The J segment lost 5 bases and the V segment lost 6 bases, leaving 13 bases of the junction unmatched. The germline V gene encodes CDR1 DFQATT and CDR2 SNEGSKA (reference sequence). This CDR3 has 14 residues. The sample originates from a study of T-cell reconstitution after alpha-beta-depleted transplantation in children.

The TCR comes from a human donor who donated a stem cell graft to a child with acute lymphoblastic leukemia. This material consisted of PBMCs from the stem cell graft donor, taken from the stem cell graft. The chain combines TRBV20-1 with TRBJ2-7, with 7 bases matching TRBD2. CDR3 nucleotide sequence: TGCAGTGCGGGAGGGACGCTTAACGCCGACGAGCAGTACTTC. Protein sequence: CSAGGTLNADEQYF.